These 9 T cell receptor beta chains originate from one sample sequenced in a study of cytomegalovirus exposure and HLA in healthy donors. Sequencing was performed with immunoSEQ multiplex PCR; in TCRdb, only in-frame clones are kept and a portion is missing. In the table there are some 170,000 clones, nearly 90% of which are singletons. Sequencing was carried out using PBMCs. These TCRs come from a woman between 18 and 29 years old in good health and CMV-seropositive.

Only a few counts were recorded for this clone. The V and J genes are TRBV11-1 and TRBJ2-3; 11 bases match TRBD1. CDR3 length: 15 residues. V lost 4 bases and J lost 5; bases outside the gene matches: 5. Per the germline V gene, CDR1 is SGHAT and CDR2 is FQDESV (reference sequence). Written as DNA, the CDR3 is TGTGCCAGCAGCTCGGACAGGGGGCGACTAGATACGCAGTATTTT. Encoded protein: CASSSDRGRLDTQYF.

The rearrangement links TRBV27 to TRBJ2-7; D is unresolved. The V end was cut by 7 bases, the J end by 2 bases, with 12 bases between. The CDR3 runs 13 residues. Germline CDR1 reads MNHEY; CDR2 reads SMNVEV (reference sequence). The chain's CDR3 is CASTQTRTYEQYF. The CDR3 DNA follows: TGTGCCAGCACCCAGACGAGGACCTACGAGCAGTACTTC.

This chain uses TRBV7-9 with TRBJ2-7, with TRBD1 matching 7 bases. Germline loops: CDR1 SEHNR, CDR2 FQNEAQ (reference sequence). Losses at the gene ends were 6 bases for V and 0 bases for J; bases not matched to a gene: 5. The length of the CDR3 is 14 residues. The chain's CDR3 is CASSLGQSSYEQYF. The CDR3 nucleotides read TGTGCCAGCAGTTTGGGACAGAGCTCCTACGAGCAGTACTTC.

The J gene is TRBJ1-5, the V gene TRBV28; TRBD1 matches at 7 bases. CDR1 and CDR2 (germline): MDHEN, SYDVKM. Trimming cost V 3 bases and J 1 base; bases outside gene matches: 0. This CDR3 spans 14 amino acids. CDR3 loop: CASSLGQSNQPQHF. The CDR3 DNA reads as TGTGCCAGCAGTTTGGGACAGAGCAATCAGCCCCAGCATTTT.

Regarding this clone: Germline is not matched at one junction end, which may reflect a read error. CDR3 loop: CASSLAGSNEQFF. The CDR3 nucleotides read TGTGCTAGCAGCTTAGCGGGGAGCAATGAGCAGTTCTTC. V is TRBV7-7 and J is TRBJ2-1, with 8 bases lining up with TRBD2. CDR3 size: 13 residues. Germline CDR1 SSHAT, CDR2 FNYEAQ (reference sequence). Looking up the rest from reference TRBV7-7 and TRBJ2-1 gives the full variable domain: GAGVSQSPRYKVTKRGQDVTLRCDPISSHATLYWYQQALGQGPEFLTYFNYEAQPDKSGLPSDRFSAERPEGSISTLTIQRTEQRDSAMYRCASSLAGSNEQFFGPGTRLTVL.

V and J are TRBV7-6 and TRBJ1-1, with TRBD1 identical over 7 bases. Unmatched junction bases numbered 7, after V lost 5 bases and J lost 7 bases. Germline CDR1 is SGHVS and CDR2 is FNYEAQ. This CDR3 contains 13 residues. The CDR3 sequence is CASSVQGSLEAFF. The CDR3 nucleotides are TGTGCCAGCAGCGTACAGGGGAGCCTTGAAGCTTTCTTT.

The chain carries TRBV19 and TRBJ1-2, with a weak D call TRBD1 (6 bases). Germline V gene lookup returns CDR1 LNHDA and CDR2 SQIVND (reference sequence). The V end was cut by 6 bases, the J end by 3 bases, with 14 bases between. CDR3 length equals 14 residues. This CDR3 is CASSGTGYHYGYTF. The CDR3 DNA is TGTGCCAGTAGCGGAACAGGGTATCACTATGGCTACACCTTC.

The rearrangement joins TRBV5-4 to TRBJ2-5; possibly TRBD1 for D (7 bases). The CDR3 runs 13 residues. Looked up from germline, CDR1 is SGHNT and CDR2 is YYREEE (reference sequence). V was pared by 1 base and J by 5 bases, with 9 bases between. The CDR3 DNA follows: TGTGCCAGCAGCTTGCCAGGGGGGGAGACCCAGTACTTC. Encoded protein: CASSLPGGETQYF. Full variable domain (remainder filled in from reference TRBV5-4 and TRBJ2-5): ETGVTQSPTHLIKTRGQQVTLRCSSQSGHNTVSWYQQALGQGPQFIFQYYREEENGRGNFPPRFSGLQFPNYSSELNVNALELDDSALYLCASSLPGGETQYFGPGTRLLVL.

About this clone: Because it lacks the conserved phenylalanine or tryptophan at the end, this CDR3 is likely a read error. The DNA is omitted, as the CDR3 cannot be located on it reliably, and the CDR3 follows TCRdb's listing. This CDR3 reads CASSLIRTSGISL. J is TRBJ2-3 and V is TRBV2; no DNA check was done on the table's D call, TRBD2. Germline CDR1 SNHLY, CDR2 FYNNEI. The CDR3 numbers 13 amino acids, ends counted.